The next 26 T cell receptor beta chains were all read from a single sample in a study of blood T cell repertoires in COVID-19. Sequencing used immunoSEQ multiplex PCR; TCRdb keeps in-frame clones, though not all of them. The table records around 130,000 clones, about 86% of them present only once. Sample: PBMCs or T cells enriched from blood (not recorded which). The receptors derive from a woman aged 45-60 years who had recovered from COVID-19.

This rearrangement joins TRBV7-6 to TRBJ1-6; 7 bases match TRBD1. This CDR3 comprises 19 residues. The V gene's germline CDR1 is SGHVS and CDR2 FNYEAQ. Losses at the gene ends were 5 bases for V and 1 base for J; bases not matched to a gene: 14. The CDR3 protein is CASSPKGQGELSYNSPLHF. CDR3 DNA: TGTGCCAGCAGCCCCAAAGGGCAGGGGGAACTATCCTATAATTCACCCCTCCACTTT.

The gene calls are TRBV30 and TRBJ2-3; 9 positions match TRBD2. Unmatched junction bases numbered 5, after V lost 1 base and J lost 6 bases. The CDR3 has 14 amino acids. Germline V gene sequence: CDR1 GTSNPN, CDR2 SVGIG (reference sequence). The CDR3 reads CAWSGGGAADTQYF. CDR3 bases: TGTGCCTGGAGTGGCGGGGGGGCAGCGGATACGCAGTATTTT.

This chain links TRBV4-3 with TRBJ1-2; perhaps TRBD1 as D (6 bases). Germline-derived CDR1 and CDR2 are LGHNA and YSLEER. V lost 0 bases to trimming and J lost 8 bases, with 13 bases between them. This CDR3 has 14 amino acids. The CDR3 DNA sequence: TGCGCCAGCAGCCAAGATCGGCGGGGGCGGGGCTACACCTTC. Amino acid sequence: CASSQDRRGRGYTF.

The V call is TRBV6-2 or TRBV6-3, the J call TRBJ1-5; 7 nucleotides agree with TRBD1. The CDR3 consists of 15 residues. Germline assignment: CDR1 MNHEY and CDR2 SVGEGT. With V trimmed by 1 base and J by 3 bases, 3 bases remained unmatched. The CDR3 DNA reads as TGTGCCAGCAGTTACTTTGGACAGGCCAATCAGCCCCAGCATTTT. Translating gives CASSYFGQANQPQHF.

In this sample, this clone turned up a few times. The chain is built from TRBV5-4 and TRBJ2-3, with a possible D match to TRBD2 (7 bases). Trimming removed 1 base from V and 4 bases from J, with 16 bases in between. Germline V CDR1 and CDR2: SGHNT, YYREEE (reference sequence). This CDR3 comprises 16 residues. The CDR3 reads CASSLLGGVFSDTQYF. CDR3 sequence (DNA): TGTGCCAGCAGCTTGTTAGGGGGGGTGTTCTCAGATACGCAGTATTTT.

This chain joins TRBV12-3 or TRBV12-4 and TRBJ1-2; D uncertain. This CDR3 has 13 amino acids. The V end lost 2 bases, the J end lost 0 bases, and 4 bases lay between the germline ends. The CDR3 nucleotides read TGTGCCAGCAGTTTAATCGCTAACTATGGCTACACCTTC. Protein product: CASSLIANYGYTF.

The V call is TRBV6-5, the J call TRBJ2-2; D gene uncertain. Trimming left V 6 bases short and J 0 bases short, with 5 bases between. Germline V lookup: CDR1 MNHEY, CDR2 SVGAGI. The CDR3 is made up of 13 amino acids. This chain's CDR3 is CASRRPNTGELFF. The DNA for the CDR3 is TGTGCCAGCAGGCGCCCGAACACCGGGGAGCTGTTTTTT.

The gene calls are TRBV7-2 and TRBJ2-7, with 10 bases matching TRBD2. CDR3 length equals 14 residues. Germline CDR1 is SGHTA and CDR2 is FQGNSA. Unmatched junction bases numbered 4, after V lost 4 bases and J lost 4 bases. The CDR3 sequence: CASSSSGGWYEQYF. As DNA, the CDR3 is TGTGCCAGCAGCTCTAGCGGGGGTTGGTACGAGCAGTACTTC.

The chain has TRBV5-8 and TRBJ1-2; D remains unclear. Germline V gene data show CDR1 as SGHTS and CDR2 as YDEGEE. The V gene lost 5 bases and the J gene lost 7 bases, with 12 bases spanning the gap. The CDR3 is made up of 12 amino acids. The CDR3 reads CASSQYSGGYTF. The CDR3, as DNA: TGTGCCAGCAGTCAATACAGCGGTGGCTACACCTTC. The variable domain in full, completed from reference TRBV5-8 and TRBJ1-2, reads EAGVTQSPTHLIKTRGQQATLRCSPISGHTSVYWYQQALGLGLQFLLWYDEGEERNRGNFPPRFSGRQFPNYSSELNVNALELEDSALYLCASSQYSGGYTFGSGTRLTVV.

V and J are TRBV7-6 and TRBJ1-4, with TRBD1 matching 10 bases. The CDR3 covers 15 residues. Germline assignment: CDR1 SGHVS and CDR2 FNYEAQ. The J segment lost 6 bases and the V segment lost 5 bases, leaving 6 bases of the junction unmatched. The CDR3 DNA sequence: TGTGCCAGCAGCGTCCGGGACAGGGGTGATGAAAAACTGTTTTTT. Translated, it gives CASSVRDRGDEKLFF. Combining the CDR3 with reference TRBV7-6 and TRBJ1-4 gives the whole variable domain GAGVSQSPRYKVTKRGQDVALRCDPISGHVSLYWYRQALGQGPEFLTYFNYEAQQDKSGLPNDRFSAERPEGSISTLTIQRTEQRDSAMYRCASSVRDRGDEKLFFGSGTQLSVL.

This clone was seen only a few times. The chain recombines TRBV29-1 with TRBJ1-2, with a weak D call TRBD1 (5 bases). Trimming left V 8 bases short and J 8 bases short, with 24 bases between. This CDR3 comprises 14 residues. The germline V gene encodes CDR1 SQVTM and CDR2 ANQGSEA. CDR3 bases: TGCAGCTCAACCTTTCTTCATTCAGGGTACGGCTACACCTTC. As protein: CSSTFLHSGYGYTF.

The chain couples TRBV19 to TRBJ1-5; maybe TRBD1 (6 bases). The CDR3 covers 15 residues. Germline values: CDR1 LNHDA, CDR2 SQIVND (reference sequence). V lost 9 bases to trimming and J lost 2 bases, with 17 bases between them. CDR3 nucleotides: TGTGCCAGCTGGTCTTTGGGGGCCGGCAATCAGCCCCAGCATTTT. The encoded protein is CASWSLGAGNQPQHF.

This clone was found a few times. V and J are TRBV5-8 and TRBJ2-2, with 7 positions matching TRBD1. Germline CDR1 is SGHTS and CDR2 is YDEGEE. CDR3 length equals 15 residues. Trimming cost V 2 bases and J 2 bases; bases outside gene matches: 3. The CDR3 sequence is CASSFGTANTGELFF. The CDR3 coding sequence is TGTGCCAGCAGCTTCGGGACAGCCAACACCGGGGAGCTGTTTTTT. The full variable domain, in which reference TRBV5-8 and TRBJ2-2 provide the parts outside the CDR3, is EAGVTQSPTHLIKTRGQQATLRCSPISGHTSVYWYQQALGLGLQFLLWYDEGEERNRGNFPPRFSGRQFPNYSSELNVNALELEDSALYLCASSFGTANTGELFFGEGSRLTVL.

The V call is TRBV10-3, the J call TRBJ1-1; possibly TRBD1 for D (5 bases). This CDR3 is built from 14 residues. Trimming pared 10 bases from V and 1 base from J, leaving 16 bases between. CDR1 and CDR2 (germline): ENHRY, SYGVKD. In DNA form, the CDR3 reads TGTGCCACCACTTTGGGGGGATCGAACACTGAAGCTTTCTTT. It codes for CATTLGGSNTEAFF.

The chain recombines TRBV4-3 with TRBJ1-3; 10 positions match TRBD1. The junction had 4 bases not matched to a gene; V was cut back by 5 bases and J by 3 bases. CDR3 length equals 15 residues. Germline V lookup: CDR1 LGHNA, CDR2 YSLEER. CDR3 in amino acids: CASSYGTGVGNTIYF. The DNA for the CDR3 is TGCGCCAGCAGCTACGGGACAGGGGTTGGAAACACCATATATTTT.

This chain connects TRBV27 to TRBJ2-1, with TRBD2 matching 14 bases. Germline V lookup: CDR1 MNHEY, CDR2 SMNVEV (reference sequence). V shed 4 bases and J 1 base; nucleotides not matched to a gene: 3. This CDR3 comprises 17 residues. The CDR3 region is CASSSGLAGGSYNEQFF. As DNA, the CDR3 is TGTGCCAGCAGTTCAGGACTAGCGGGGGGATCCTACAATGAGCAGTTCTTC.

The rearrangement uses TRBV27 and TRBJ2-7; 11 nucleotides line up with TRBD2. The germline gives CDR1 MNHEY, CDR2 SMNVEV (reference sequence). The CDR3 consists of 15 residues. J gave up 4 bases and V 3 bases, and 5 bases lay outside the gene matches. CDR3 nucleotide sequence: TGTGCCAGCAGTTTGGGCGCTAGCGGGGGGTACGAGCAGTACTTC. The encoded protein is CASSLGASGGYEQYF.

Comments on this clone: Germline is not matched at one junction end, which may reflect a read error. V and J are TRBV5-8 and TRBJ1-1; tentative D call: TRBD1 (5 bases). Germline V gives CDR1 SGHTS, CDR2 YDEGEE. This CDR3 region has 9 residues. CDR3 residues: CASKLLGAF. Written as DNA, the CDR3 is TGTGCCAGCAAGCTTCTAGGGGCGTTT.

In nucleotides, the CDR3 is TGTGCCAGCAGCCGAAGTTTCGGGACAGGTCCAATCGGGGAGCTGTTTTTT. As protein: CASSRSFGTGPIGELFF. The V and J genes are TRBV5-4 and TRBJ2-2; 8 bases map to TRBD1. Germline V CDR1 and CDR2: SGHNT, YYREEE (reference sequence). The CDR3 consists of 17 residues. J gave up 7 bases and V 4 bases, and 15 bases lay outside the gene matches.

This chain links TRBV11-2 with TRBJ1-3; TRBD1 is a possible D gene (6 bases). Trimming shortened V by 6 bases and J by 0 bases, and 24 bases separated the two germline ends. CDR3 size: 19 residues. The V gene's germline CDR1 is SGHAT and CDR2 FQNNGV. The CDR3 region is CASRPLSYGTTDSGNTIYF. The DNA for the CDR3 is TGTGCCAGCAGACCGTTATCATATGGGACAACAGACTCTGGAAACACCATATATTTT.

This clone turned up a few times. The chain recombines TRBV3-1 (or the pseudogene TRBV3-2) with TRBJ2-2, with 7 bases that match TRBD1. Trimming removed 4 bases from V and 3 bases from J; junction bases left unmatched: 5. There are 15 residues in the CDR3. CDR1 and CDR2 (germline): LGHDT, YNNKEL (reference sequence). The DNA for the CDR3 is TGTGCCAGCAGCCCCTGGGACAGACACACCGGGGAGCTGTTTTTT. Its translation is CASSPWDRHTGELFF.

This rearrangement joins TRBV5-8 to TRBJ1-4; TRBD1 matches 10 bases. The CDR3 extends over 14 amino acids. The V segment lost 4 bases and the J segment 8 bases; nucleotides outside the gene matches: 5. CDR1 and CDR2 from the germline V gene are SGHTS and YDEGEE. CDR3 DNA: TGTGCCAGCAGCGGGACAGGGGTGGGAGAAAAACTGTTTTTT. This translates into CASSGTGVGEKLFF.

CDR3 DNA: TGTGCCAGTATGCAAACAGGGGGCCTGACTGAAGCTTTCTTT. This sequence encodes CASMQTGGLTEAFF. The V and J genes are TRBV19 and TRBJ1-1; 9 bases line up with TRBD1. The CDR3 contains 14 residues. J lost 5 bases, V lost 7 bases, and 8 bases had no gene match. CDR1 is LNHDA and CDR2 is SQIVND in the germline V gene (reference sequence).

The J gene is TRBJ2-5, the V gene TRBV11-3; 7 nucleotides match TRBD1. The CDR3 loop spans 15 amino acids. Germline CDR1 reads SGHNT; CDR2 reads YENEEA. After removal of 5 bases from V and 2 bases from J, the junction contained 8 bases not matched to a gene. CDR3 amino acids: CASSLGTAPQETQYF. CDR3 bases: TGTGCCAGCAGCCTGGGGACAGCCCCGCAAGAGACCCAGTACTTC.

The rearrangement links TRBV6-6 to TRBJ2-7; D is possibly TRBD1 (7 bases). The CDR3 runs to 15 residues. V was cut by 2 bases and J by 1 base, with 12 bases left in between. The germline V gene has CDR1 MNHNY and CDR2 SVGAGI (reference sequence). In DNA, the CDR3 is TGTGCCAGCAGTTACGTCGCAGGGGGGTCCTACGAGCAGTACTTC. Protein sequence: CASSYVAGGSYEQYF.

J is TRBJ1-1 and V is TRBV5-6, with 9 bases that match TRBD1. In germline, CDR1 is SGHDT, CDR2 YYEEEE. The CDR3 is 15 residues long. J gave up 1 base and V 3 bases, and 4 bases lay outside the gene matches. The DNA of the CDR3 is TGTGCCAGCAGCTCTGGGGACAGGGAGAACACTGAAGCTTTCTTT. Encoded protein: CASSSGDRENTEAFF.